The 3 T cell receptor beta chains below come from one sample, sequenced in a study of post-analysis software for immune sequencing data. General observations from the study: TRBV segments more frequent in patients than in controls numbered a few and included TRBV5-6, TRBV5-1 and TRBV20-1.

Antigens of these TCRs are unknown. The TCR beta cDNA libraries contained unique molecular identifiers. TCRdb itself ran the PCR reads through MiXCR, one entry per CDR3 protein. The data show roughly 800,000 distinct CDR3 sequences, under 70% seen once. The sequencing sample was made of blood. The receptors were sampled from a girl aged 5 to 17 with multiple sclerosis.

The V and J genes are TRBV12-3 or TRBV12-4 and TRBJ1-2, with TRBD1 matching 8 bases. V was clipped by 6 bases and J by 8 bases; unmatched bases: 5. This CDR3 region has 12 residues. Here the CDR3 reads CASRAGGWGYTF. Written as DNA, the CDR3 is TGTGCCAGCAGAGCAGGGGGCTGGGGCTACACCTTC.

The V gene is TRBV7-2, the J gene TRBJ2-5; perhaps TRBD1 as D (5 bases). V lost 6 bases, J lost 2 bases, and 16 bases lay in between. There are 15 residues in the CDR3. The V gene's germline CDR1 is SGHTA and CDR2 FQGNSA. CDR3 DNA: TGTGCCAGCAGTCCAGGGCCCTCTGTACAAGAGACCCAGTACTTC. Encoded protein: CASSPGPSVQETQYF.

For the CDR3, the DNA is TGTGCCAGCAGTTTACAGGGGATTGATCCGACTAGCTACAATGAGCAGTTCTTC. Protein sequence: CASSLQGIDPTSYNEQFF. The gene calls are TRBV2 and TRBJ2-1; possible D gene TRBD1, 7 bases. The CDR3 is 18 residues long. Trimming pared 5 bases from V and 3 bases from J, leaving 23 bases between. Germline V gene sequence: CDR1 SNHLY, CDR2 FYNNEI.